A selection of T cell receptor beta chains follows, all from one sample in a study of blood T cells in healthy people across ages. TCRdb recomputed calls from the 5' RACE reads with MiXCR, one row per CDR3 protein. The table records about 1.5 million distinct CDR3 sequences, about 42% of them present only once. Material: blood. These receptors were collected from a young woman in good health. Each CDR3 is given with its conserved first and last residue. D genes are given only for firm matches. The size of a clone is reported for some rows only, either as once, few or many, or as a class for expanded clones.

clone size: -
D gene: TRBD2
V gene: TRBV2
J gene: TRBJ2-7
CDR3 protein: CASMEAGGGEQYF
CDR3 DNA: TGTGCCAGCATGGAAGCGGGGGGTGGTGAGCAGTACTTC

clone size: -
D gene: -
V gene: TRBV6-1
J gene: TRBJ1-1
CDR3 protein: CASSDGTYTEAFF
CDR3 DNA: TGTGCCAGCAGTGACGGGACCTACACTGAAGCTTTCTTT

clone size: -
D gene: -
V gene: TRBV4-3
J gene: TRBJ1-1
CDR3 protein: CASSQDHTLTNTEAFF
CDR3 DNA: TGCGCCAGCAGCCAAGATCACACGCTAACCAACACTGAAGCTTTCTTT

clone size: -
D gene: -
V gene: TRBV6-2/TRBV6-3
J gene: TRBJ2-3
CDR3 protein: CASSYQGGVSTDTQYF
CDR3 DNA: TGTGCCAGCAGTTACCAGGGGGGGGTTAGCACAGATACGCAGTATTTT

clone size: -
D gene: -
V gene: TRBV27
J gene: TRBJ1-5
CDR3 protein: CASSGAYSNQPQHF
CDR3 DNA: TGTGCCAGCAGTGGAGCCTATAGCAATCAGCCCCAGCATTTT

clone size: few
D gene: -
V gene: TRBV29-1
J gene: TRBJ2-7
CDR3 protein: CSATKGQSSYEQYF
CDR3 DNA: TGCAGCGCAACCAAAGGACAGAGCTCCTACGAGCAGTACTTC

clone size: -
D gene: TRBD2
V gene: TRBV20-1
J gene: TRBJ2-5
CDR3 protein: CSASLGGGSGETQYF
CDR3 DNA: TGCAGTGCTTCCCTCGGCGGGGGTAGCGGGGAGACCCAGTACTTC

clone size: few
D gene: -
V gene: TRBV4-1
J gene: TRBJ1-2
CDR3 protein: CASGGENRVPYGYTF
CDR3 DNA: TGCGCCAGTGGAGGGGAAAACAGGGTTCCTTATGGCTACACCTTC

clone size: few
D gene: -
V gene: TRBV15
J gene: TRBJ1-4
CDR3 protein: CATSRDSGEVGEKLFF
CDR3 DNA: TGTGCCACCAGCAGAGATTCTGGGGAGGTCGGTGAAAAACTGTTTTTT

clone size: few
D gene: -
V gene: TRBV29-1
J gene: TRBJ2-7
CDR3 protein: CSVEVLYEQYF
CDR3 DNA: TGCAGCGTTGAAGTCCTCTACGAGCAGTACTTC

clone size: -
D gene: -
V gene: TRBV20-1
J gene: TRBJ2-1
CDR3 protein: CSARAGSTLRNEQFF
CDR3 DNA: TGCAGTGCTAGAGCAGGCTCTACCTTACGGAATGAGCAGTTCTTC

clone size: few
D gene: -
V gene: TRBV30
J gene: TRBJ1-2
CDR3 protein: CAWSEQTINYGYTF
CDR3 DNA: TGTGCCTGGAGTGAACAGACAATTAACTATGGCTACACCTTC

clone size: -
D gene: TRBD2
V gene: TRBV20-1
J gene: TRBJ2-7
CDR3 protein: CSAPIILSGRNEQYF
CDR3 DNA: TGCAGTGCTCCTATTATATTAAGCGGGAGGAACGAGCAGTACTTC